This T cell receptor beta chain was obtained from a study of neoadjuvant anti-PD-1 for oral cavity cancer. Across the whole study: Before surgery, most patients got three to four biweekly 3 mg/kg nivolumab doses.

Study-level findings and limits: Only three patients per response group were TCR-analyzed; validation needed.

Note on this clone: Its antigen is undetermined.

Some clones are missing from TCRdb's copy, which holds only in-frame ones; the method was immunoSEQ multiplex PCR. The sample shows more than 5,500 clones, around 50% of them seen only once. The germline V gene encodes CDR1 SGHTA and CDR2 FQGNSA. This CDR3 has 16 residues. V lost 2 bases to trimming and J lost 2 bases; unmatched junction nucleotides: 6. The material was tumor tissue, obtained before nivolumab (anti-PD-1) treatment. The chain uses TRBV7-2 and TRBJ2-3, with TRBD1 identical over 8 bases. The sequence came from a person between 40 and 85 years old with oral cavity squamous cell carcinoma. The CDR3: CASSLMWTGPTDTQYF. CDR3 in DNA: TGTGCCAGCAGCTTAATGTGGACAGGGCCCACAGATACGCAGTATTTT.